This entry lists 11 T cell receptor beta chains sequenced from one sample in a study of neurological immune-mediated disorders. Time point noted: longitudinal time-point 1 (baseline). In TCRdb, the 5' RACE reads were re-called with MiXCR into one record per CDR3 protein. Of approximately 37,000 distinct CDR3 sequences listed, under 4% are singletons. Sample: PBMCs. The receptors stem from a woman aged 55 to 70 with multiple sclerosis.

This clonotype was found many times. V usage is TRBV7-9 and J usage is TRBJ2-5, with 7 bases matching TRBD1. V dropped 5 bases and J dropped 7; count of bases not matched to a gene: 13. Germline V gene data show CDR1 as SEHNR and CDR2 as FQNEAQ (reference sequence). This CDR3 has 15 residues. The CDR3 sequence: CASSIAGTDKGTQYF. The CDR3 coding sequence is TGTGCCAGCAGCATCGCCGGGACAGACAAAGGGACCCAGTACTTC. Full variable domain (missing parts from reference TRBV7-9 and TRBJ2-5): DTGVSQNPRHKITKRGQNVTFRCDPISEHNRLYWYRQTLGQGPEFLTYFQNEAQLEKSRLLSDRFSAERPKGSFSTLEIQRTEQGDSAMYLCASSIAGTDKGTQYFGPGTRLLVL.

The chain joins TRBV3-1 to TRBJ2-2; D gene ambiguous. The length of the CDR3 is 14 residues. Deletions cut 2 bases from V and 7 bases from J, with 11 bases between. Germline V CDR1 and CDR2: LGHDT, YNNKEL (reference sequence). The CDR3 spells CASSQYLRDGELFF. In DNA, the CDR3 is TGTGCCAGCAGCCAATATTTGCGAGACGGGGAGCTGTTTTTT. The full variable domain, its missing parts supplied by reference TRBV3-1 and TRBJ2-2, is DTAVSQTPKYLVTQMGNDKSIKCEQNLGHDTMYWYKQDSKKFLKIMFSYNNKELIINETVPNRFSPKSPDKAHLNLHINSLELGDSAVYFCASSQYLRDGELFFGEGSRLTVL.

This clonotype was found many times. The chain combines TRBV4-1 with TRBJ1-1; 11 bases are shared with TRBD1. The CDR3 totals 17 residues. Germline CDR1 is MGHRA and CDR2 is YSYEKL. Trimming removed 3 bases from V and 0 bases from J; junction bases left unmatched: 6. The CDR3: CASSHSGQGDMNTEAFF. CDR3 DNA: TGCGCCAGCAGCCACTCGGGACAGGGGGACATGAACACTGAAGCTTTCTTT.

There are many counts of this clonotype. This chain links TRBV7-2 with TRBJ2-5; D is ambiguous. Trimming took off 2 bases at V and 2 bases at J, with 9 bases between the two ends. CDR3 length equals 14 residues. Germline CDR1 is SGHTA and CDR2 is FQGNSA. CDR3 DNA: TGTGCCAGCAGCTTAAGTTCTAGACAAGAGACCCAGTACTTC. This sequence encodes CASSLSSRQETQYF.

This clonotype was picked up many times. This chain joins TRBV7-9 and TRBJ1-4, with no clear D. This CDR3 is 14 amino acids long. V was clipped by 1 base and J by 4 bases, with 7 bases between them. Per germline, CDR1 SEHNR and CDR2 FQNEAQ (reference sequence). CDR3 residues: CASSLDSNNEKLFF. CDR3 bases: TGTGCCAGCAGCTTAGACAGCAATAATGAAAAACTGTTTTTT.

With regard to this clonotype: The CDR3 ends on some other residue instead of the conserved phenylalanine or tryptophan, so this is likely a read error. The J gene is TRBJ2-7, the V gene TRBV5-6, with D uncertain. The CDR3 sequence is 12 residues long. Germline V gene data show CDR1 as SGHDT and CDR2 as YYEEEE. Trimming took off 1 base at V and 4 bases at J, with 6 bases between the two ends. The CDR3 region is CASSLRVYEQYN. The CDR3 nucleotides are TGTGCCAGCAGCTTGAGGGTATACGAGCAGTACAAC.

This clonotype was observed many times. V gene TRBV12-3 or TRBV12-4 combines with J gene TRBJ1-1; 12 bases match TRBD1. CDR3 size: 16 residues. With 6 bases clipped from V and 4 bases from J, the junction kept 9 bases outside the gene matches. CDR3 nucleotide sequence: TGTGCCAGCAGGTCCGGGACAGGGGGCCGGGCCACTGAAGCTTTCTTT. Protein product: CASRSGTGGRATEAFF.

This clonotype was observed many times. The genes are TRBV7-2 and TRBJ1-6; D ambiguous. V lost 2 bases and J lost 0, with 5 bases in between. CDR1 and CDR2 (germline): SGHTA, FQGNSA. The CDR3 runs to 15 residues. This chain's CDR3 is CASSLSVSYNSPLHF. The CDR3 DNA follows: TGTGCCAGCAGCTTATCGGTCTCCTATAATTCACCCCTCCACTTT.

This clonotype was recorded at least ten times. V and J are TRBV3-1 and TRBJ2-1; D gene uncertain. The V gene lost 0 bases and the J gene lost 5 bases, with 20 bases spanning the gap. This CDR3 spans 18 amino acids. The germline V gene has CDR1 LGHDT and CDR2 YNNKEL (reference sequence). The CDR3 nucleotides read TGTGCCAGCAGCCAAGACTACCCCGGCCTCGTTCGGGACAATGAGCAGTTCTTC. Protein: CASSQDYPGLVRDNEQFF.

The sample holds many counts of this clonotype. This chain uses TRBV5-1 with TRBJ1-1; TRBD1 aligns across 8 bases. This CDR3 is built from 15 residues. Trimming cost V 4 bases and J 1 base; bases outside gene matches: 6. Germline-derived CDR1 and CDR2 are SGHRS and YFSETQ. The CDR3 region has the DNA TGCGCCAGCAGCCCAGCCGGGACAGGGAACACTGAAGCTTTCTTT. Encoded protein: CASSPAGTGNTEAFF.

This clonotype has ten or more counts. This sequence joins TRBV20-1 and TRBJ2-7; D might be TRBD2 (6 bases). The V gene's germline CDR1 is DFQATT and CDR2 SNEGSKA (reference sequence). This CDR3 is 14 amino acids long. Trimming removed 3 bases at V and 0 bases at J, with 12 bases between. CDR3 sequence: CSASHRGSSYEQYF. The CDR3 DNA reads as TGCAGTGCTAGTCACCGGGGGTCCTCCTACGAGCAGTACTTC.